A single sample gave rise to the 8 T cell receptor beta chains below, sequenced in a study of patients and donors after allogeneic stem cell transplantation. One entry per CDR3 protein results from TCRdb running MiXCR on the RT-PCR reads. Seen here are 800,000 to 1,000,000 distinct CDR3 sequences, roughly 18% observed once, and the top ten hold under 6.5%. Sequences were obtained from blood, either unsorted or a sorted T cell fraction (not recorded which). These receptors were collected from a human donor who was either an allogeneic HSCT recipient or a stem cell or donor lymphocyte infusion donor (not recorded which). It is not recorded whose cells these are; they may come from a transplant donor.

This clonotype was seen more than once but under ten times. This sequence joins TRBV6-1 and TRBJ1-2, with TRBD1 as a possible D gene (6 bases). The V gene's germline CDR1 is MNHNS and CDR2 SASEGT. This CDR3 comprises 15 residues. Trimming removed 7 bases from V and 2 bases from J, with 17 bases in between. Here the CDR3 reads CASTADRLGNYGYTF. The CDR3 DNA follows: TGTGCCAGCACCGCAGACAGGCTCGGGAACTATGGCTACACCTTC.

The CDR3 here is CAWSIAVGGEQYF. In nucleotides, the CDR3 is TGTGCCTGGAGTATAGCGGTTGGCGGGGAGCAGTACTTC. V is TRBV30 and J is TRBJ2-7, with D perhaps TRBD2 (6 bases). The CDR3 has 13 amino acids. Per the germline V gene, CDR1 is GTSNPN and CDR2 is SVGIG (reference sequence). V lost 2 bases, J lost 7 bases, and 15 bases lay in between.

This clonotype was seen a few times. This chain links TRBV12-3 or TRBV12-4 with TRBJ1-1; weak D call: TRBD1 (6 bases). The V end lost 5 bases, the J end lost 9 bases, and 22 bases lay between the germline ends. This CDR3 is built from 15 residues. CDR3 sequence: CASSRGSGRDTKAFF. CDR3 bases: TGTGCCAGCAGTCGAGGCTCGGGTAGGGACACCAAAGCTTTCTTT.

This clonotype showed up just a few times. The chain combines TRBV7-9 with TRBJ2-5, with D maybe TRBD1 (6 bases). The length of the CDR3 is 16 residues. V lost 2 bases and J lost 4, with 17 bases in between. CDR1 is SEHNR and CDR2 is FQNEAQ in the germline V gene (reference sequence). The CDR3 loop is CASSLNSGRGSETQYF. The DNA of the CDR3 is TGTGCCAGCAGCTTAAATTCGGGCAGGGGATCAGAGACCCAGTACTTC.

This clonotype was observed many times. The rearrangement joins TRBV9 to TRBJ2-2; 7 bases match TRBD1. Germline V lookup: CDR1 SGDLS, CDR2 YYNGEE. Trimming at V came to 3 bases and at J to 6 bases, leaving 11 bases not matched to a gene. The CDR3 length is 16 residues. The CDR3 DNA follows: TGTGCCAGCAGCGATACAAGACAGGGAACAGCCGGGGAGCTGTTTTTT. This sequence encodes CASSDTRQGTAGELFF.

The chain uses TRBV4-1 and TRBJ2-7; D not certain. The CDR3 spans 15 residues. The V end lost 0 bases, the J end lost 0 bases, and 9 bases lay between the germline ends. Germline-derived CDR1 and CDR2 are MGHRA and YSYEKL. This chain's CDR3 is CASSQERRSSYEQYF. Here the CDR3 DNA reads TGCGCCAGCAGCCAAGAACGCCGGAGCTCCTACGAGCAGTACTTC.

The chain employs TRBV4-3 and TRBJ2-7; TRBD1 agrees at 8 bases. This CDR3 contains 15 residues. V trimming: 0 bases; J trimming: 2 bases; junction bases outside the gene matches: 3. CDR1 is LGHNA, CDR2 YSLEER, per germline. CDR3 in amino acids: CASSQETDRAYEQYF. The CDR3 coding sequence is TGCGCCAGCAGCCAAGAAACGGACAGGGCCTACGAGCAGTACTTC.

This clonotype was found a few times. The V and J genes are TRBV4-1 and TRBJ1-1, with TRBD1 identical over 11 bases. V lost 4 bases and J lost 6; bases outside the gene matches: 7. From germline, CDR1 is MGHRA and CDR2 YSYEKL. The CDR3 contains 15 residues. The chain's CDR3 is CASSRSGTGGSEAFF. The CDR3 region has the DNA TGCGCCAGCAGCCGTTCCGGGACAGGGGGTTCTGAAGCTTTCTTT.